This T cell receptor beta chain was captured by sequencing in a study of T cell responses to AZD1222 COVID-19 vaccine. TCRdb's table, derived via immunoSEQ multiplex PCR, lists solely in-frame clones and lacks some. The sample includes about 86,000 clones, more than 70% of them seen just once. The CDR3 length is 15 residues. The ends lost 5 bases at V and 1 base at J; junction bases unmatched: 4. Germline CDR1 MNHEY, CDR2 SMNVEV (reference sequence). Points on this clone: Its antigen is not known.

Broader study findings: All repertoire sampling was performed exclusively after the peak T cell response. Clonal diversity may have been underestimated, and the donors were mostly white British, with more females than males. It was only a handful of AZD1222 recipients who were seropositive at baseline.

This specimen was peripheral blood, taken 28 days after the second AZD1222 dose. The chain carries TRBV27 and TRBJ2-1; 8 bases fit TRBD2. The clonotype was recovered from an adult who received the AZD1222 COVID-19 vaccine. This chain's CDR3 is CASSLVAGSYNEQFF. As DNA, the CDR3 is TGTGCCAGCAGTCTGGTAGCGGGGTCCTACAATGAGCAGTTCTTC.